This record covers a single T cell receptor beta chain. Its target is not known. Sequenced by immunoSEQ multiplex PCR; TCRdb stores in-frame clones only, minus some. The table includes 100,000 to 120,000 clones, approximately 85% detected once. The data derive from a study of T cell responses to AZD1222 COVID-19 vaccine. Study findings and constraints: Rises in breadth and depth of Spike-specific TCRs came after two AZD1222 doses.

Germline loops: CDR1 DFQATT, CDR2 SNEGSKA (reference sequence). The CDR3 is 11 amino acids. V lost 3 bases, J lost 7 bases, and 9 bases lay in between. This chain uses TRBV20-1 with TRBJ1-2; no definite D call. Specimen: peripheral blood, collected on day 0 of AZD1222 vaccination. The receptor's source is an adult in good health. The CDR3 sequence is CSASRAAGYTF. CDR3 DNA: TGCAGTGCTAGTCGAGCTGCTGGCTACACCTTC.